What follows are 16 T cell receptor beta chains derived from one specimen sequenced in a study of response to subunit inactivated influenza vaccine. TCRdb independently ran MiXCR on the RT-PCR reads; one entry per CDR3 protein. The sample includes around 540,000 distinct CDR3 sequences, approximately 12% of them seen just once. The material was PBMCs from blood, obtained on the day of vaccination. These receptors were collected from a man between 50 and 59 years old who received an inactivated influenza vaccine.

This clonotype was seen more than once but under ten times. CDR3 nucleotides: TGCAGTGCCGGGGGAGGGACGAGGCTCAATCAGCCCCAGCATTTT. Translating it yields CSAGGGTRLNQPQHF. The gene calls are TRBV20-1 and TRBJ1-5, with a weak D call TRBD1 (5 bases). V dropped 6 bases and J dropped 3 bases, with 18 bases sitting between them. CDR3 size: 15 residues. CDR1 and CDR2 from the germline V gene are DFQATT and SNEGSKA (reference sequence).

Only a few counts were recorded for this clonotype. This chain links TRBV7-2 with TRBJ2-3; D is perhaps TRBD2 (5 bases). The CDR3 loop spans 15 amino acids. Trimming shortened V by 1 base and J by 0 bases, and 8 bases separated the two germline ends. The germline V gene encodes CDR1 SGHTA and CDR2 FQGNSA. CDR3 nucleotides: TGTGCCAGCAGCTTAGTGAGGGCAAGCACAGATACGCAGTATTTT. This sequence encodes CASSLVRASTDTQYF.

The chain uses TRBV20-1 and TRBJ2-5, with unresolved D. Between the trimmed V and J ends, which lost 6 bases and 1 base, there was a span of 12 bases. This CDR3 is built from 13 residues. Per the germline V gene, CDR1 is DFQATT and CDR2 is SNEGSKA (reference sequence). CDR3 coding DNA: TGCAGTGCCCCCACTAACCTCCAAGAGACCCAGTACTTC. Amino acids: CSAPTNLQETQYF.

This clonotype was seen many times. The V gene is TRBV28, the J gene TRBJ2-7; 7 nucleotides line up with TRBD2. V lost 5 bases and J lost 0; bases outside the gene matches: 7. This CDR3 has 15 amino acids. Germline CDR1 and CDR2: MDHEN and SYDVKM. CDR3 DNA sequence: TGTGCCAGCAGTCCTGAAGCGGGGCTCTCCTACGAGCAGTACTTC. Protein product: CASSPEAGLSYEQYF.

This chain connects TRBV12-3 or TRBV12-4 to TRBJ2-5; D is uncertain. The CDR3 totals 13 residues. The V end lost 5 bases, the J end lost 4 bases, and 11 bases lay between the germline ends. The CDR3 bases are TGTGCCAGCAGTCCTAATACGAGAGAGACCCAGTACTTC. Amino acid sequence: CASSPNTRETQYF.

The chain employs TRBV7-8 and TRBJ2-1; the D is unclear. Germline V gene lookup returns CDR1 SGHVS and CDR2 FQNEAQ. The CDR3 is made up of 15 amino acids. V lost 2 bases, J lost 5 bases, and 13 bases lay in between. DNA of the CDR3: TGTGCCAGCAGCTTAATGTGGCTAAAAGACAATGAGCAGTTCTTC. Translation gives CASSLMWLKDNEQFF.

The table lists this clonotype with a few counts. The rearrangement joins TRBV20-1 to TRBJ2-7; D gene ambiguous. Germline CDR1 DFQATT, CDR2 SNEGSKA (reference sequence). V gave up 4 bases and J gave up 2 bases, with 18 bases separating them. CDR3 length: 15 amino acids. The CDR3 region is CSAKKLSLSPYEQYF. The CDR3 DNA sequence: TGCAGTGCTAAAAAACTCTCACTCTCTCCCTACGAGCAGTACTTC.

The table lists this clonotype with a few counts. This chain uses TRBV20-1 with TRBJ2-7; 10 bases are shared with TRBD2. The ends lost 3 bases at V and 4 bases at J; junction bases unmatched: 6. This CDR3 is 14 amino acids long. Germline V gene sequence: CDR1 DFQATT, CDR2 SNEGSKA (reference sequence). The CDR3 sequence: CSASLLAGQYEQYF. In DNA form, the CDR3 reads TGCAGTGCTAGCTTACTAGCGGGACAGTACGAGCAGTACTTC.

The chain carries TRBV12-3 or TRBV12-4 and TRBJ1-5; no firm D call. The V end lost 5 bases, the J end lost 5 bases, and 10 bases lay between the germline ends. This CDR3 comprises 13 residues. The CDR3 nucleotides read TGTGCCAGCAGTCGAGACGGCGATCAGCCCCAGCATTTT. This codes for CASSRDGDQPQHF.

This rearrangement joins TRBV10-3 to TRBJ2-7; 7 bases align to TRBD1. V dropped 5 bases and J dropped 0; count of bases not matched to a gene: 4. Germline CDR1 reads ENHRY; CDR2 reads SYGVKD. The CDR3 sequence is 14 residues long. Here the CDR3 DNA reads TGTGCCATCAGTTCCCGGACAGGCTCCTACGAGCAGTACTTC. It translates to CAISSRTGSYEQYF.

This clonotype was seen more than once but under ten times. The chain combines TRBV4-3 with TRBJ2-1; D ambiguous. This CDR3 has 15 residues. Per the germline V gene, CDR1 is LGHNA and CDR2 is YSLEER. V dropped 0 bases and J dropped 0 bases, with 6 bases sitting between them. CDR3 DNA sequence: TGCGCCAGCAGCCAAGATTGGACCTCCTACAATGAGCAGTTCTTC. It yields the protein CASSQDWTSYNEQFF.

The chain joins TRBV4-2 to TRBJ2-1; 8 bases fit TRBD1. V shed 4 bases and J 4 bases; nucleotides not matched to a gene: 9. The CDR3 loop spans 16 amino acids. Looked up from germline, CDR1 is LGHNA and CDR2 is YNFKEQ. CDR3 in amino acids: CASSPASGQDYNEQFF. The CDR3 nucleotides read TGTGCCAGCAGCCCCGCTTCGGGACAGGATTACAATGAGCAGTTCTTC.

Only a few counts were recorded for this clonotype. J is TRBJ2-5 and V is TRBV5-4; unclear D gene. The CDR3 has 14 amino acids. Deletions cut 0 bases from V and 2 bases from J, with 8 bases between. CDR1 and CDR2 (germline): SGHNT, YYREEE (reference sequence). This chain's CDR3 is CASSLERSQETQYF. CDR3 sequence (DNA): TGTGCCAGCAGCTTGGAACGATCTCAAGAGACCCAGTACTTC.

The genes are TRBV18 and TRBJ1-4, with TRBD1 matching over 9 bases. J lost 2 bases, V lost 5 bases, and 3 bases had no gene match. Germline values: CDR1 KGHSH, CDR2 LQKENI. The length of the CDR3 is 15 residues. CDR3 sequence (DNA): TGTGCCAGCTCATCAGGACAGGGGACTAATGAAAAACTGTTTTTT. Its translation: CASSSGQGTNEKLFF.

This clonotype has just a few counts. V usage is TRBV4-3 and J usage is TRBJ2-1; D is possibly TRBD1 or TRBD2 (5 bases each). The CDR3 runs 17 residues. CDR1 and CDR2 from the germline V gene are LGHNA and YSLEER. V lost 2 bases and J lost 1, with 15 bases in between. The DNA of the CDR3 is TGCGCCAGCAGCCAATTAGGAAAGGGGAGATCCTACAATGAGCAGTTCTTC. This translates into CASSQLGKGRSYNEQFF.

In its sample, this clonotype was seen a few times. V is TRBV7-2 and J is TRBJ1-2, with 9 bases matching TRBD1. CDR1 SGHTA and CDR2 FQGNSA come from the germline V gene. CDR3 length: 14 amino acids. V dropped 0 bases and J dropped 7; count of bases not matched to a gene: 3. The CDR3 spells CASSLADRGTGYTF. The CDR3 DNA reads as TGTGCCAGCAGCTTAGCGGACAGGGGTACTGGCTACACCTTC.